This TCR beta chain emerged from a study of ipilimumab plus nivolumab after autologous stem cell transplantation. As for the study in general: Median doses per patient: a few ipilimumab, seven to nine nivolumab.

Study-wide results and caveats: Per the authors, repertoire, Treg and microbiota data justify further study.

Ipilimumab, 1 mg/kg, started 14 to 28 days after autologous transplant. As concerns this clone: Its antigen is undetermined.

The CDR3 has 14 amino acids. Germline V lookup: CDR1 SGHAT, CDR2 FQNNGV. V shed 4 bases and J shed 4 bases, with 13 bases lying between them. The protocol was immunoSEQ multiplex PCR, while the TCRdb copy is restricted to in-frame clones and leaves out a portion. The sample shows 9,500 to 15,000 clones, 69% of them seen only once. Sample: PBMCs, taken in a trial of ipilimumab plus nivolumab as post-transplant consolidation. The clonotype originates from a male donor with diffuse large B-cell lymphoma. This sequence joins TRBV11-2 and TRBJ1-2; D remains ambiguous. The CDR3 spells CASSYGSIFYGYTF. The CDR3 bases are TGTGCCAGCAGCTACGGCAGCATTTTCTATGGCTACACCTTC.